A single sample is the source of the 30 T cell receptor beta chains below, sequenced in a study of CD8 T cells in Susac syndrome. Random hexamers were used to reverse transcribe the RNA input (0.5 to 1 ug). One entry per CDR3 protein, called by TCRdb with MiXCR from the immunoSEQ multiplex PCR reads. This table has around 270,000 distinct CDR3 sequences, roughly 90% appearing once. Sequencing was carried out using CD8+ T cells from PBMCs. Receptors originate from a human donor with multiple sclerosis.

This clonotype has a handful of counts. V is TRBV12-3 or TRBV12-4 and J is TRBJ2-3; tentatively, D is TRBD1 (6 bases). CDR3 length: 14 amino acids. V was trimmed by 1 base and J by 3 bases, leaving 8 bases between them. The CDR3 loop is CASSLEGGTDTQYF. CDR3 sequence (DNA): TGTGCCAGCAGTTTAGAAGGGGGTACAGATACGCAGTATTTT.

The chain joins TRBV7-9 to TRBJ1-2, with D tentatively TRBD1 (6 bases). CDR3 length: 17 residues. In germline, CDR1 is SEHNR, CDR2 FQNEAQ (reference sequence). With 3 bases removed from V and 4 bases from J, the gap between germline ends came to 21 bases. CDR3 sequence reads: CASSFGRGYRASYGYTF. CDR3 coding DNA: TGTGCCAGCAGCTTCGGCAGGGGCTACAGGGCCTCCTATGGCTACACCTTC.

The rearrangement joins TRBV15 to TRBJ2-1; 13 nucleotides agree with TRBD2. The CDR3 is 16 amino acids. Germline V gene data show CDR1 as LNHNV and CDR2 as YYDKDF (reference sequence). Losses at the gene ends were 0 bases for V and 7 bases for J; bases not matched to a gene: 3. The CDR3 spells CATSRDGGLAGNEQFF. In nucleotides, the CDR3 is TGTGCCACCAGCAGAGATGGGGGACTAGCGGGAAATGAGCAGTTCTTC.

The rearrangement uses TRBV7-3 and TRBJ2-1; perhaps TRBD2 as D (5 bases). The germline V gene has CDR1 SGHTA and CDR2 FQGTGA. This CDR3 is 12 amino acids long. Trimming took 5 bases from V and 8 from J, leaving 10 bases between them. The chain's CDR3 is CASSGLEDEQFF. CDR3 DNA sequence: TGTGCCAGCAGCGGACTTGAGGATGAGCAGTTCTTC.

J is TRBJ2-1 and V is TRBV14; 7 bases map to TRBD1. CDR3 size: 16 residues. J lost 5 bases, V lost 1 base, and 8 bases had no gene match. CDR1 and CDR2 (germline): SGHDN, FVKESK. CDR3: CASSQVPGQLHNEQFF. Written as DNA, the CDR3 is TGTGCCAGCAGCCAAGTCCCGGGACAGCTTCACAATGAGCAGTTCTTC.

The chain is built from TRBV3-1 and TRBJ1-2; D remains unclear. The CDR3 length is 13 residues. Germline V gene sequence: CDR1 LGHDT, CDR2 YNNKEL (reference sequence). The V end lost 4 bases, the J end lost 2 bases, and 8 bases lay between the germline ends. The CDR3 DNA reads as TGTGCCAGCAGCCTTGACACCAACTATGGCTACACCTTC. Its translation: CASSLDTNYGYTF.

The DNA of the CDR3 is TGTGCCAGCAGCTCGCTCTTGGATGGGACAGCTTCCTACTACGAGCAGTACTTC. Its translation is CASSSLLDGTASYYEQYF. The chain is built from TRBV7-9 and TRBJ2-7; TRBD1 matches at 7 bases. The CDR3 contains 18 residues. CDR1 and CDR2 (germline): SEHNR, FQNEAQ (reference sequence). After removal of 4 bases from V and 3 bases from J, the junction contained 18 bases not matched to a gene.

For the CDR3, the DNA is TGCAGTGCTAGAGTGACAGGCTCAGACACCGGGGAGCTGTTTTTT. Its translation is CSARVTGSDTGELFF. The chain carries TRBV20-1 and TRBJ2-2, with D tentatively TRBD1 (6 bases). The CDR3 is made up of 15 amino acids. Per the germline V gene, CDR1 is DFQATT and CDR2 is SNEGSKA (reference sequence). V was clipped by 1 base and J by 3 bases, with 12 bases between them.

This chain links TRBV9 with TRBJ2-2; D is possibly TRBD1 (6 bases). Germline CDR1 reads SGDLS; CDR2 reads YYNGEE. V was shortened by 0 bases and J by 3 bases, with 9 bases between the two germline ends. The CDR3 loop spans 15 amino acids. The CDR3 sequence: CASSVDRADTGELFF. The DNA for the CDR3 is TGTGCCAGCAGCGTAGACAGGGCGGACACCGGGGAGCTGTTTTTT.

The rearrangement joins TRBV9 to TRBJ1-1; TRBD1 aligns across 9 bases. Germline CDR1 and CDR2: SGDLS and YYNGEE. CDR3 length equals 15 residues. The V gene end was trimmed by 3 bases and the J gene end by 1 base; junction bases not matched to a gene: 4. The CDR3 DNA follows: TGTGCCAGCAGCGATACAGGGGGCTCGAACACTGAAGCTTTCTTT. This translates into CASSDTGGSNTEAFF.

The chain recombines TRBV25-1 with TRBJ1-2; TRBD1 agrees at 7 bases. Germline V gene data show CDR1 as MGHDK and CDR2 as SYGVNS. V shed 4 bases and J 7 bases; nucleotides not matched to a gene: 15. The CDR3 is 16 residues long. The CDR3 DNA is TGTGCCAGCAGTGCCTCCGGGACAGTGGGAATAGGTGGCTACACCTTC. Encoded protein: CASSASGTVGIGGYTF.

The chain couples TRBV7-8 to TRBJ1-5, with D unclear. CDR1 SGHVS and CDR2 FQNEAQ come from the germline V gene. This CDR3 has 15 amino acids. V lost 1 base, J lost 0 bases, and 7 bases lay in between. CDR3 in DNA: TGTGCCAGCAGCTTAGTGGGGAATAGCAATCAGCCCCAGCATTTT. This sequence encodes CASSLVGNSNQPQHF.

The chain combines TRBV29-1 with TRBJ1-2; D ambiguous. Looked up from germline, CDR1 is SQVTM and CDR2 is ANQGSEA. The CDR3 is made up of 15 amino acids. V lost 0 bases to trimming and J lost 3 bases, with 14 bases between them. The CDR3 loop is CSVEDPDPRDYGYTF. The CDR3 region has the DNA TGCAGCGTTGAAGATCCGGACCCGAGGGACTATGGCTACACCTTC.

The CDR3 sequence is CATSVRWGQGYEQYF. The CDR3 DNA reads TGTGCCACCAGCGTTCGGTGGGGACAGGGCTACGAGCAGTACTTC. V and J are TRBV15 and TRBJ2-7; 9 positions agree with TRBD1. Trimming cost V 5 bases and J 3 bases; bases outside gene matches: 8. The CDR3 is 15 amino acids. Germline CDR1 is LNHNV and CDR2 is YYDKDF (reference sequence).

The genes are TRBV12-3 or TRBV12-4 and TRBJ2-1; the match to TRBD2 covers 9 bases. This CDR3 contains 20 residues. Unmatched junction bases numbered 16, after V lost 4 bases and J lost 0 bases. Here the CDR3 reads CASSSERGAPPESSYNEQFF. In DNA, the CDR3 is TGTGCCAGCAGTTCGGAGCGGGGGGCCCCACCTGAAAGCTCCTACAATGAGCAGTTCTTC.

In DNA form, the CDR3 reads TGTGCCAGCAGTTCCAATGACCTAGCGGGGGCCCAGAACAATGAGCAGTTCTTC. It encodes CASSSNDLAGAQNNEQFF. The chain combines TRBV6-2 or TRBV6-3 with TRBJ2-1, with TRBD2 identical over 10 bases. With 4 bases clipped from V and 5 bases from J, the junction kept 14 bases outside the gene matches. Germline loops: CDR1 MNHEY, CDR2 SVGEGT. The CDR3 has 18 residues.

This chain links TRBV14 with TRBJ2-1; D tentatively fits TRBD1 or TRBD2 (5 bases each). CDR1 and CDR2 from the germline V gene are SGHDN and FVKESK. The V gene lost 5 bases and the J gene lost 4 bases, with 18 bases spanning the gap. The CDR3 spans 16 residues. CDR3 loop: CASSTASGPLYNEQFF. The CDR3 DNA reads TGTGCCAGCAGCACTGCATCGGGGCCGTTGTACAATGAGCAGTTCTTC.

The chain uses TRBV28 and TRBJ1-2, with no clear D. V was clipped by 1 base and J by 6 bases, with 15 bases between them. The CDR3 extends over 15 amino acids. The V gene's germline CDR1 is MDHEN and CDR2 SYDVKM. The CDR3 coding sequence is TGTGCCAGCAGTTTATTTAAACTCGACAAAGATGGCTACACCTTC. Protein sequence: CASSLFKLDKDGYTF.

The chain carries TRBV13 and TRBJ1-5; no definite D call. CDR1 is PRHDT, CDR2 FYEKMQ, per germline (reference sequence). The CDR3 runs to 14 residues. V lost 5 bases and J 0 bases, leaving 8 bases between the germline ends. For the CDR3, the DNA is TGTGCCAGCAGCCAACAGTCTAGCAATCAGCCCCAGCATTTT. It encodes CASSQQSSNQPQHF.

The chain links TRBV12-3 or TRBV12-4 to TRBJ2-2; D is ambiguous. This CDR3 spans 13 amino acids. The germline V and J ends were trimmed by 7 bases and 0 bases, with 6 bases remaining between them. CDR3 coding DNA: TGTGCCAGCACCAGACCGAACACCGGGGAGCTGTTTTTT. Translated: CASTRPNTGELFF.

The DNA for the CDR3 is TGTGCCAGCAGTCTTACAGCGAATGAGCAGTTCTTC. Protein product: CASSLTANEQFF. The genes are TRBV12-3 or TRBV12-4 and TRBJ2-1; D gene ambiguous. V lost 5 bases to trimming and J lost 7 bases, with 9 bases between them. This CDR3 has 12 residues.

This chain connects TRBV28 to TRBJ2-3; 12 nucleotides line up with TRBD2. Trimming took 1 base from V and 0 from J; bases not matched to a gene: 8. The CDR3 is 19 amino acids. CDR1 is MDHEN and CDR2 is SYDVKM in the germline V gene. CDR3 residues: CASSLFPGLAGGSTDTQYF. The CDR3 DNA sequence: TGTGCCAGCAGTTTATTTCCGGGCCTAGCGGGGGGGAGCACAGATACGCAGTATTTT.

The chain uses TRBV7-6 and TRBJ2-3, with 7 positions matching TRBD1. The junction had 19 bases not matched to a gene; V was cut back by 5 bases and J by 2 bases. From germline, CDR1 is SGHVS and CDR2 FNYEAQ. This CDR3 is 19 amino acids long. Here the CDR3 DNA reads TGTGCCAGCAGCCCCACTCCAGCGACAGGGATCGGCTTCACAGATACGCAGTATTTT. This sequence encodes CASSPTPATGIGFTDTQYF.

V and J are TRBV9 and TRBJ1-1; D gene uncertain. Trimming pared 4 bases from V and 2 bases from J, leaving 12 bases between. Per germline, CDR1 SGDLS and CDR2 YYNGEE. The CDR3 extends over 14 amino acids. Here the CDR3 reads CASSPGGDNTEAFF. CDR3 nucleotide sequence: TGTGCCAGCAGCCCTGGTGGGGATAACACTGAAGCTTTCTTT. The full variable domain, in which reference TRBV9 and TRBJ1-1 provide the parts outside the CDR3, is DSGVTQTPKHLITATGQRVTLRCSPRSGDLSVYWYQQSLDQGLQFLIQYYNGEERAKGNILERFSAQQFPDLHSELNLSSLELGDSALYFCASSPGGDNTEAFFGQGTRLTVV.

To note about this clonotype: Without the conserved terminal phenylalanine or tryptophan, this CDR3 likely stems from a read error. This rearrangement joins TRBV7-9 to TRBJ2-3; TRBD2 aligns across 8 bases. The CDR3 runs to 16 residues. The germline CDR1 and CDR2 sequences are SEHNR and FQNEAQ (reference sequence). After removal of 3 bases from V and 3 bases from J, the junction contained 8 bases not matched to a gene. The CDR3 reads CASSLGTRHRTDTQYL. The CDR3 DNA follows: TGTGCCAGCAGCTTGGGGACTAGACACAGGACAGATACGCAGTATCTT.

The rearrangement joins TRBV9 to TRBJ2-1, with a possible D match to TRBD1 (5 bases). Trimming stripped 7 bases from V and 4 bases from J, with 9 bases between. The CDR3 sequence is 12 residues long. Germline-derived CDR1 and CDR2 are SGDLS and YYNGEE. CDR3 amino acids: CASQGQYNEQFF. DNA for the CDR3: TGTGCCAGCCAAGGACAATACAATGAGCAGTTCTTC.

This chain links TRBV12-3 or TRBV12-4 with TRBJ2-1; D is possibly TRBD2 (6 bases). V was cut by 5 bases and J by 8 bases, with 16 bases left in between. CDR3 length: 14 amino acids. CDR3 coding DNA: TGTGCCAGCAGTACCGGGGGAATCCACGATGAGCAGTTCTTC. Translated, it gives CASSTGGIHDEQFF.

V and J are TRBV7-6 and TRBJ2-1; possibly TRBD2 for D (6 bases). Germline CDR1 and CDR2: SGHVS and FNYEAQ. V lost 5 bases to trimming and J lost 2 bases, with 13 bases between them. The length of the CDR3 is 15 residues. CDR3 sequence reads: CASSDRDSPYNEQFF. The DNA of the CDR3 is TGTGCCAGCAGCGACCGGGACTCCCCCTACAATGAGCAGTTCTTC.

The chain is built from TRBV28 and TRBJ2-5; D uncertain. The CDR3 is 14 residues long. Trimming stripped 3 bases from V and 1 base from J, with 9 bases between. The germline CDR1 and CDR2 sequences are MDHEN and SYDVKM. The CDR3 here is CASSFSVRQETQYF. DNA for the CDR3: TGTGCCAGCAGTTTCTCTGTTCGCCAAGAGACCCAGTACTTC. Combining the CDR3 with reference TRBV28 and TRBJ2-5 gives the whole variable domain DVKVTQSSRYLVKRTGEKVFLECVQDMDHENMFWYRQDPGLGLRLIYFSYDVKMKEKGDIPEGYSVSREKKERFSLILESASTNQTSMYLCASSFSVRQETQYFGPGTRLLVL.

The genes are TRBV2 and TRBJ1-5, with D hard to call. The CDR3 is made up of 14 amino acids. Deletions cut 2 bases from V and 1 base from J, with 6 bases between. Per germline, CDR1 SNHLY and CDR2 FYNNEI. DNA of the CDR3: TGTGCCAGCAGTGAAAATGGGAGCAATCAGCCCCAGCATTTT. It is translated as CASSENGSNQPQHF.